This is a list of T cell receptor beta chains from one sample in a study of vaccination and CD4 T cells after COVID-19. TCRdb itself ran the PCR reads through MiXCR, one entry per CDR3 protein. This sample has about 20,000 distinct CDR3 sequences, with roughly three fifths found just once. These receptors' antigens are unknown. Sequenced material: CD4+ T cells from blood, cultured in vitro, taken after SARS-CoV-2 vaccination. Every receptor here comes from a human donor who had recovered from COVID-19. Both conserved end residues are part of each CDR3. The order of the fields is D gene, J gene, V gene, clone size, CDR3 protein, CDR3 DNA. A D gene is named only where the DNA matches it firmly. Only some rows state a clone size, as once, few, many or a class for expanded clones.

d_gene: NA
j_gene: TRBJ1-5
v_gene: TRBV28
abundance: NA
CDR3aa: CATRFGSNQPQHF
CDR3nt: TGTGCCACAAGATTCGGTAGCAATCAGCCCCAGCATTTT

d_gene: TRBD1
j_gene: TRBJ2-7
v_gene: TRBV7-2
abundance: NA
CDR3aa: CASSWTGFHEQYF
CDR3nt: TGTGCCAGCAGCTGGACAGGGTTCCACGAGCAGTACTTC

d_gene: NA
j_gene: TRBJ2-7
v_gene: TRBV27
abundance: NA
CDR3aa: CAPNPPDEQYF
CDR3nt: TGTGCCCCCAACCCCCCCGACGAGCAGTACTTC

d_gene: TRBD2
j_gene: TRBJ2-1
v_gene: TRBV20-1
abundance: few
CDR3aa: CSARIRAGSYNEQFF
CDR3nt: TGCAGTGCTAGGATCCGAGCGGGATCCTACAATGAGCAGTTCTTC

d_gene: NA
j_gene: TRBJ1-1
v_gene: TRBV2
abundance: NA
CDR3aa: CASRQTGRVGAWTEAFF
CDR3nt: TGTGCCAGCAGACAAACCGGACGGGTGGGGGCTTGGACTGAAGCTTTCTTT

d_gene: TRBD1
j_gene: TRBJ2-5
v_gene: TRBV6-1
abundance: few
CDR3aa: CASSTGQARQETQYF
CDR3nt: TGTGCCAGCAGCACGGGACAGGCGCGGCAAGAGACCCAGTACTTC

d_gene: NA
j_gene: TRBJ1-5
v_gene: TRBV28
abundance: NA
CDR3aa: CASSLRSGSNQPQHF
CDR3nt: TGTGCCAGCAGTTTACGCTCTGGGAGCAATCAGCCCCAGCATTTT

d_gene: TRBD1
j_gene: TRBJ1-2
v_gene: TRBV7-2
abundance: NA
CDR3aa: CASSFDRGRNYGYTF
CDR3nt: TGTGCCAGCAGCTTTGACAGGGGGCGCAACTATGGCTACACCTTC

d_gene: NA
j_gene: TRBJ1-1
v_gene: TRBV27
abundance: NA
CDR3aa: CASSMSRHNTEAFF
CDR3nt: TGTGCCAGCAGTATGAGCCGACATAACACTGAAGCTTTCTTT

d_gene: NA
j_gene: TRBJ1-4
v_gene: TRBV6-5
abundance: NA
CDR3aa: CASSYSPGHGEKLFF
CDR3nt: TGTGCCAGCAGTTACTCTCCCGGGCACGGTGAAAAACTGTTTTTT

d_gene: NA
j_gene: TRBJ1-2
v_gene: TRBV6-5
abundance: NA
CDR3aa: CASSYFPGGGDGYTF
CDR3nt: TGTGCCAGCAGTTACTTTCCCGGGGGGGGAGATGGCTACACCTTC

d_gene: TRBD1
j_gene: TRBJ1-5
v_gene: TRBV27
abundance: few
CDR3aa: CASSLLGTGNQPQHF
CDR3nt: TGTGCCAGCAGTTTACTCGGGACAGGGAATCAGCCCCAGCATTTT

d_gene: NA
j_gene: TRBJ1-2
v_gene: TRBV10-3
abundance: NA
CDR3aa: CATCCGYTF
CDR3nt: TGTGCCACGTGCTGTGGCTACACCTTC

d_gene: TRBD1
j_gene: TRBJ1-4
v_gene: TRBV7-2
abundance: NA
CDR3aa: CASSGQGAGEEKLFF
CDR3nt: TGTGCCAGCAGCGGACAGGGGGCGGGTGAAGAAAAACTGTTTTTT

d_gene: NA
j_gene: TRBJ1-2
v_gene: TRBV20-1
abundance: few
CDR3aa: CSADIRSGGYTF
CDR3nt: TGCAGTGCGGATATCAGAAGCGGCGGCTACACCTTC

d_gene: NA
j_gene: TRBJ2-7
v_gene: TRBV11-2
abundance: NA
CDR3aa: CASTKTASSSYEQYF
CDR3nt: TGTGCCAGCACCAAGACTGCTTCAAGCTCCTACGAGCAGTACTTC

d_gene: NA
j_gene: TRBJ1-4
v_gene: TRBV18
abundance: NA
CDR3aa: CASNRDLNEKLFF
CDR3nt: TGTGCCAGCAACCGGGACCTCAATGAAAAACTGTTTTTT

d_gene: NA
j_gene: TRBJ2-5
v_gene: TRBV7-2
abundance: NA
CDR3aa: CASSLVSKGRETQYF
CDR3nt: TGTGCCAGCAGCTTAGTGAGTAAGGGGCGGGAGACCCAGTACTTC

d_gene: NA
j_gene: TRBJ2-3
v_gene: TRBV7-2
abundance: NA
CDR3aa: CASSFEGITDTQYF
CDR3nt: TGTGCCAGCAGCTTCGAGGGAATTACAGATACGCAGTATTTT

d_gene: TRBD1
j_gene: TRBJ2-2
v_gene: TRBV19
abundance: NA
CDR3aa: CASSPGTGGSGELFF
CDR3nt: TGTGCCAGTAGTCCTGGGACAGGGGGCTCCGGGGAGCTGTTTTTT

d_gene: NA
j_gene: TRBJ2-7
v_gene: TRBV27
abundance: few
CDR3aa: CASSLPGSEQYF
CDR3nt: TGTGCCAGCAGTTTACCCGGGTCCGAGCAGTACTTC

d_gene: NA
j_gene: TRBJ2-5
v_gene: TRBV2
abundance: NA
CDR3aa: CARTGTQETQYF
CDR3nt: TGTGCCAGGACAGGGACTCAAGAGACCCAGTACTTC

d_gene: TRBD1
j_gene: TRBJ1-2
v_gene: TRBV20-1
abundance: NA
CDR3aa: CSARARSHRRQGAIGGYTF
CDR3nt: TGCAGTGCTAGAGCTAGATCCCACAGAAGACAGGGGGCTATAGGGGGCTACACCTTC

d_gene: NA
j_gene: TRBJ1-2
v_gene: TRBV19
abundance: NA
CDR3aa: CASSISGRTNYGYTF
CDR3nt: TGTGCCAGTAGTATAAGTGGACGGACTAACTATGGCTACACCTTC

d_gene: NA
j_gene: TRBJ1-6
v_gene: TRBV6-1
abundance: NA
CDR3aa: CASSLRGAGGAANSPLHF
CDR3nt: TGTGCCAGCAGTCTCCGAGGGGCGGGGGGGGCGGCTAATTCACCCCTCCACTTT

d_gene: TRBD1
j_gene: TRBJ1-2
v_gene: TRBV19
abundance: once
CDR3aa: CASSITGGDDYGYTF
CDR3nt: TGTGCCAGTAGTATAACAGGGGGTGATGACTATGGCTACACCTTC

d_gene: NA
j_gene: TRBJ1-2
v_gene: TRBV7-3
abundance: NA
CDR3aa: CASSLSGQGLGYTF
CDR3nt: TGTGCCAGCAGCTTATCGGGACAAGGCCTGGGCTACACCTTC

d_gene: TRBD1
j_gene: TRBJ1-5
v_gene: TRBV27
abundance: few
CDR3aa: CASSLYTPGQGNQPQHF
CDR3nt: TGTGCCAGCAGTTTATACACCCCGGGACAGGGGAATCAGCCCCAGCATTTT